Below, 13 T cell receptor beta chains from the same sample are listed, as sequenced in a study of control samples from healthy donors and cancer patients. Sequencing was performed with immunoSEQ multiplex PCR; in TCRdb, only in-frame clones are kept and a portion is missing. The sample shows about 160,000 clones, 85% to 95% of them seen only once. Sequencing was performed on blood. These receptor sequences come from an older woman in good health.

V gene TRBV5-1 combines with J gene TRBJ2-1; 15 bases agree with TRBD2. Germline V CDR1 and CDR2: SGHRS, YFSETQ. With V trimmed by 4 bases and J by 10 bases, 12 bases remained unmatched. The CDR3 totals 17 residues. CDR3 loop: CASSLGTSGGLHWEQFF. CDR3 in DNA: TGCGCCAGCAGCCTGGGGACTAGCGGGGGGCTACACTGGGAGCAGTTCTTC.

The chain uses TRBV4-3 and TRBJ1-2; 9 bases match TRBD1. CDR1 is LGHNA and CDR2 is YSLEER in the germline V gene. This CDR3 spans 15 amino acids. V lost 4 bases and J lost 2; bases outside the gene matches: 5. CDR3 region: CASSPWTGENYGYTF. CDR3 DNA sequence: TGCGCCAGCAGCCCCTGGACAGGGGAGAACTATGGCTACACCTTC.

V gene TRBV5-1 combines with J gene TRBJ2-2; perhaps TRBD2 as D (5 bases). Trimming shortened V by 4 bases and J by 6 bases, and 10 bases separated the two germline ends. The CDR3 sequence is 13 residues long. Germline CDR1 and CDR2: SGHRS and YFSETQ. DNA of the CDR3: TGCGCCAGCAGCCCGAGGGAGTCCGGGGAGCTGTTTTTT. This codes for CASSPRESGELFF.

V and J are TRBV3-1 (or the pseudogene TRBV3-2) and TRBJ1-2; D ambiguous. The CDR3 is 13 residues long. Germline CDR1 and CDR2: LGHDT and YNNKEL (reference sequence). Trimming cost V 8 bases and J 0 bases, with 10 bases left between them. The CDR3 loop reads CASRASANYGYTF. CDR3 nucleotide sequence: TGTGCCAGCCGCGCATCGGCTAACTATGGCTACACCTTC.

The chain recombines TRBV30 with TRBJ1-4; the match to TRBD1 covers 7 bases. Germline trimming cut 0 bases from V and 0 bases from J; bases unmatched to any gene: 4. The CDR3 has 16 amino acids. The germline V gene has CDR1 GTSNPN and CDR2 SVGIG (reference sequence). The CDR3 protein is CAWSVGQGATNEKLFF. In nucleotides, the CDR3 is TGTGCCTGGAGTGTTGGCCAGGGGGCAACTAATGAAAAACTGTTTTTT.

This clone showed up just once. Other DNA sequences of this sample code for an identical CDR3. The rearrangement joins TRBV25-1 to TRBJ1-4; no reliable D call. CDR1 and CDR2 (germline): MGHDK, SYGVNS. The CDR3 is 17 amino acids. V shed 3 bases and J shed 7 bases, with 21 bases lying between them. CDR3 nucleotide sequence: TGTGCCAGCAGTGATCAAGTCATTTCTCTTAGGAGTGAAAAACTGTTTTTT. Amino acids: CASSDQVISLRSEKLFF.

In its sample, this clone was seen once. The chain uses TRBV5-1 and TRBJ2-1; no definite D call. CDR3 size: 14 residues. Germline V gene sequence: CDR1 SGHRS, CDR2 YFSETQ. Trimming stripped 0 bases from V and 5 bases from J, with 9 bases between. CDR3 in DNA: TGCGCCAGCAGCTTGGCCGGCCTCGACAATGAGCAGTTCTTC. This gives the protein CASSLAGLDNEQFF.

The chain links TRBV20-1 to TRBJ1-1, with 7 nucleotides matching TRBD1. Germline-derived CDR1 and CDR2 are DFQATT and SNEGSKA (reference sequence). Trimming at V came to 6 bases and at J to 0 bases, leaving 10 bases not matched to a gene. The CDR3 covers 15 residues. The CDR3 DNA follows: TGCAGTGCCAGTACAGGGACAGACATGAACACTGAAGCTTTCTTT. Its translation: CSASTGTDMNTEAFF.

This clone was seen only once. This chain joins TRBV3-1 (or the pseudogene TRBV3-2) and TRBJ1-6; D gene unclear. The CDR3 loop spans 17 amino acids. Germline V gives CDR1 LGHDT, CDR2 YNNKEL (reference sequence). V dropped 2 bases and J dropped 6 bases, with 17 bases sitting between them. Here the CDR3 reads CASSQQPGIASNSPLHF. Here the CDR3 DNA reads TGTGCCAGCAGCCAACAGCCGGGTATCGCGAGTAATTCACCCCTCCACTTT.

The rearrangement links TRBV29-1 to TRBJ1-1, with 11 bases fitting TRBD1. CDR3 length equals 12 residues. Germline V lookup: CDR1 SQVTM, CDR2 ANQGSEA. V shed 7 bases and J 7 bases; nucleotides not matched to a gene: 5. The DNA of the CDR3 is TGCAGCGCCCAGGGACAGGGGGTTGAAGCTTTCTTT. It is translated as CSAQGQGVEAFF.

The chain recombines TRBV19 with TRBJ1-6; 7 bases map to TRBD1. V was pared by 4 bases and J by 10 bases, with 10 bases of the junction left unmatched. Germline V gene sequence: CDR1 LNHDA, CDR2 SQIVND (reference sequence). The CDR3 extends over 15 amino acids. DNA for the CDR3: TGTGCCAGTAGTAAAGAGGACAGGTTACAGTCACCCCTCCACTTT. Translating it yields CASSKEDRLQSPLHF.

The chain combines TRBV3-1 (or the pseudogene TRBV3-2) with TRBJ1-5; D call uncertain. The V and J ends lost 4 bases and 2 bases respectively, with 9 bases between them. The length of the CDR3 is 14 residues. The germline gives CDR1 LGHDT, CDR2 YNNKEL (reference sequence). CDR3 nucleotides: TGTGCCAGCAGCCCCCGGGAGCGCAATCAGCCCCAGCATTTT. Amino acid sequence: CASSPRERNQPQHF.

The chain is built from TRBV9 and TRBJ1-4; no firm D call. Trimming took 4 bases from V and 0 from J, leaving 13 bases between them. The CDR3 is 16 residues long. Germline V lookup: CDR1 SGDLS, CDR2 YYNGEE. The CDR3 loop is CASSPISSSTNEKLFF. In nucleotides, the CDR3 is TGTGCCAGCAGCCCGATCTCGAGCTCAACTAATGAAAAACTGTTTTTT. The entire variable domain, with the rest obtained from reference TRBV9 and TRBJ1-4, is as follows: DSGVTQTPKHLITATGQRVTLRCSPRSGDLSVYWYQQSLDQGLQFLIQYYNGEERAKGNILERFSAQQFPDLHSELNLSSLELGDSALYFCASSPISSSTNEKLFFGSGTQLSVL.